This passage covers 10 T cell receptor beta chains from one sample sequenced in a study of blood T cell repertoires in COVID-19. TCRdb's table, derived via immunoSEQ multiplex PCR, lists solely in-frame clones and lacks some. The data contain about 90,000 clones, around 72% of them singletons. Sequenced material: peripheral blood. The receptors were sampled from a woman older than 75 with acute or convalescent COVID-19.

The chain joins TRBV10-3 to TRBJ2-1; 8 positions match TRBD2. The CDR3 loop spans 16 amino acids. Germline values: CDR1 ENHRY, CDR2 SYGVKD. V lost 0 bases, J lost 5 bases, and 6 bases stayed unmatched. This chain's CDR3 is CAISESPGGAHNEQFF. The CDR3, as DNA: TGTGCCATCAGTGAGTCCCCCGGGGGGGCCCACAATGAGCAGTTCTTC.

The gene calls are TRBV4-2 and TRBJ2-7; weak D call: TRBD1 (6 bases). V was trimmed by 3 bases and J by 3 bases, leaving 12 bases between them. This CDR3 has 14 amino acids. The V gene's germline CDR1 is LGHNA and CDR2 YNFKEQ. In nucleotides, the CDR3 is TGTGCCAGCAGCCAGGGAATACAGGGCTACGAGCAGTACTTC. It specifies CASSQGIQGYEQYF.

V usage is TRBV5-5 and J usage is TRBJ2-7; 7 positions match TRBD1. From germline, CDR1 is SGHKS and CDR2 YYEKEE (reference sequence). The CDR3 is 15 residues long. V shed 2 bases, J shed 2 bases, and the junction held 7 bases outside the gene matches. CDR3 bases: TGTGCCAGCAGCTTTTGGGACAGCCTGACCTACGAGCAGTACTTC. Its protein product is CASSFWDSLTYEQYF.

The rearrangement joins TRBV7-2 to TRBJ2-3; TRBD1 aligns across 8 bases. CDR3 size: 13 residues. Germline V gene lookup returns CDR1 SGHTA and CDR2 FQGNSA. The V segment lost 5 bases and the J segment 6 bases; nucleotides outside the gene matches: 4. CDR3 sequence: CASSQGAGDTQYF. In DNA form, the CDR3 reads TGTGCCAGCAGCCAGGGGGCGGGGGATACGCAGTATTTT.

This clone appeared a few times. The genes are TRBV19 and TRBJ1-2; 7 bases match TRBD1. This CDR3 is built from 15 residues. The germline V gene has CDR1 LNHDA and CDR2 SQIVND (reference sequence). Trimming at V came to 7 bases and at J to 4 bases, leaving 12 bases not matched to a gene. CDR3 protein: CASTPGRTGAYGYTF. Here the CDR3 DNA reads TGTGCCAGTACCCCTGGGCGAACAGGGGCCTATGGCTACACCTTC. Full variable domain (rest looked up from reference TRBV19 and TRBJ1-2): DGGITQSPKYLFRKEGQNVTLSCEQNLNHDAMYWYRQDPGQGLRLIYYSQIVNDFQKGDIAEGYSVSREKKESFPLTVTSAQKNPTAFYLCASTPGRTGAYGYTFGSGTRLTVV.

This chain uses TRBV18 with TRBJ2-7; 10 bases are shared with TRBD1. V lost 2 bases and J lost 4; bases outside the gene matches: 8. CDR3 size: 16 residues. CDR1 is KGHSH and CDR2 is LQKENI in the germline V gene. The CDR3 loop is CASSPSLRQGAYEQYF. The CDR3 DNA is TGTGCCAGCTCACCATCCCTGCGACAGGGGGCTTACGAGCAGTACTTC. The whole variable domain, remainder taken from reference TRBV18 and TRBJ2-7, is NAGVMQNPRHLVRRRGQEARLRCSPMKGHSHVYWYRQLPEEGLKFMVYLQKENIIDESGMPKERFSAEFPKEGPSILRIQQVVRGDSAAYFCASSPSLRQGAYEQYFGPGTRLTVT.

The chain carries TRBV5-8 and TRBJ2-3, with 10 bases fitting TRBD1. The ends lost 3 bases at V and 6 bases at J; junction bases unmatched: 4. Germline CDR1 SGHTS, CDR2 YDEGEE. The CDR3 runs to 14 residues. CDR3 sequence (DNA): TGTGCCAGCAGCTCGGGACAGGGGTGGGATACGCAGTATTTT. It specifies CASSSGQGWDTQYF.

This clone was picked up a small number of times. The chain carries TRBV6-5 and TRBJ1-1, with D unclear. Trimming pared 5 bases from V and 1 base from J, leaving 14 bases between. Germline loops: CDR1 MNHEY, CDR2 SVGAGI. CDR3 size: 15 residues. DNA of the CDR3: TGTGCCAGCAGTCCGCCGGGTCACGAGAACACTGAAGCTTTCTTT. Amino acids: CASSPPGHENTEAFF.

The chain recombines TRBV18 with TRBJ1-3; D remains unclear. Trimming left V 6 bases short and J 0 bases short, with 9 bases between. Germline CDR1 and CDR2: KGHSH and LQKENI. The CDR3 spans 14 residues. Here the CDR3 reads CASSEGSSGNTIYF. CDR3 in DNA: TGTGCCAGCTCCGAGGGCAGCTCTGGAAACACCATATATTTT.

Note on this clone: Within the sample, other DNA sequences also encode this same CDR3. The chain links TRBV30 to TRBJ1-1; unclear D gene. In germline, CDR1 is GTSNPN, CDR2 SVGIG (reference sequence). The V end lost 3 bases, the J end lost 0 bases, and 8 bases lay between the germline ends. The CDR3 length is 13 residues. The CDR3 DNA is TGTGCCTGGAGGGGCAGTTTGAACACTGAAGCTTTCTTT. Its translation is CAWRGSLNTEAFF.